A selection of T cell receptor beta chains follows, all from one sample in a study of T-cell reconstitution after alpha-beta-depleted transplantation in children. TCRdb fed the PCR reads into MiXCR, producing one record per CDR3 protein. The table lists some 120,000 distinct CDR3 sequences, around a tenth of them singletons. Specimen: PBMCs, collected before TCRalphabeta/CD19-depleted stem cell transplant. These receptors were taken from a boy aged 2 to 10 with acute lymphoblastic leukemia, due to receive a stem cell transplant. The CDR3 runs from the conserved cysteine through the conserved F or W. Fields, in order: D gene, V gene, J gene, clone size, CDR3 protein, CDR3 DNA. The D gene is left open where the match is weak. Clone size appears in some rows only: once, few, many, or a class for an expanded clone.

.	TRBV4-1	TRBJ2-3	few	CASSQGFLGERAGDTQYF	TGCGCCAGCAGCCAGGGGTTTTTGGGGGAGAGGGCGGGAGATACGCAGTATTTT
.	TRBV7-8	TRBJ1-5	.	CASSRTDQPQHF	TGTGCCAGCAGTCGGACCGATCAGCCCCAGCATTTT
.	TRBV4-2	TRBJ2-7	.	CASSRGRTTYEQYF	TGTGCCAGCAGCAGAGGGCGAACGACCTACGAGCAGTACTTC
TRBD2	TRBV3-1	TRBJ2-1	few	CASSPTSGSRNEQFF	TGTGCCAGCAGCCCGACTAGCGGGAGTAGGAATGAGCAGTTCTTC
TRBD2	TRBV18	TRBJ2-4	.	CASSPPAGKKNIQYF	TGTGCCAGCTCACCACCAGCGGGGAAAAAAAACATTCAGTACTTC
.	TRBV7-2	TRBJ1-1	many	CASSLWHTEAFF	TGTGCCAGCAGCTTATGGCACACTGAAGCTTTCTTT
TRBD2	TRBV27	TRBJ2-3	.	CASTGSGYKPSTDTQYF	TGTGCCAGCACTGGTAGCGGGTATAAACCTAGCACAGATACGCAGTATTTT
TRBD2	TRBV6-5	TRBJ2-3	.	CASSYGTSGTSDTQYF	TGTGCCAGCAGTTACGGGACTAGCGGAACCTCAGATACGCAGTATTTT
TRBD2	TRBV27	TRBJ2-1	.	CASSFGTSGRNEQFF	TGTGCCAGCAGTTTCGGGACTAGCGGGCGTAATGAGCAGTTCTTC
.	TRBV5-5	TRBJ2-3	.	CASSYSITSTDTQYF	TGTGCCAGCAGCTATTCAATAACTAGCACAGATACGCAGTATTTT
TRBD2	TRBV10-3	TRBJ2-5	many	CAISEGTSGQETQYF	TGTGCCATCAGTGAAGGGACTAGCGGCCAAGAGACCCAGTACTTC
.	TRBV12-3/TRBV12-4	TRBJ2-2	many	CASRPDSANTGELFF	TGTGCCAGCAGACCCGACTCCGCGAACACCGGGGAGCTGTTTTTT
.	TRBV2	TRBJ2-1	.	CASKTGPYNEQFF	TGTGCCAGCAAAACGGGACCCTACAATGAGCAGTTCTTC
.	TRBV27	TRBJ2-1	.	CAFSLEASRGYNEQFF	TGTGCCTTCAGTTTAGAGGCTAGCCGTGGGTACAATGAGCAGTTCTTC
TRBD2	TRBV11-2	TRBJ2-6	.	CASSLVVGGRALGANVLTF	TGTGCCAGCAGCTTAGTGGTAGGCGGGAGGGCCCTTGGGGCCAACGTCCTGACTTTC
TRBD1	TRBV14	TRBJ1-1	few	CASSQVGQGANTEAFF	TGTGCCAGCAGCCAAGTGGGACAGGGGGCTAACACTGAAGCTTTCTTT
.	TRBV5-4	TRBJ1-2	few	CASSLLTGTFHTF	TGTGCCAGCAGCTTGTTGACTGGAACGTTCCACACCTTC
.	TRBV15	TRBJ1-1	many	CATSRDLGGTTEAFF	TGTGCCACCAGCAGAGATTTGGGGGGCACCACTGAAGCTTTCTTT
.	TRBV5-1	TRBJ2-1	many	CASSLAHRVDEQFF	TGCGCCAGCAGCTTGGCCCATAGAGTCGATGAGCAGTTCTTC
.	TRBV6-5	TRBJ2-5	many	CASSYFATSKETQYF	TGTGCCAGCAGTTACTTCGCGACTAGTAAAGAGACCCAGTACTTC